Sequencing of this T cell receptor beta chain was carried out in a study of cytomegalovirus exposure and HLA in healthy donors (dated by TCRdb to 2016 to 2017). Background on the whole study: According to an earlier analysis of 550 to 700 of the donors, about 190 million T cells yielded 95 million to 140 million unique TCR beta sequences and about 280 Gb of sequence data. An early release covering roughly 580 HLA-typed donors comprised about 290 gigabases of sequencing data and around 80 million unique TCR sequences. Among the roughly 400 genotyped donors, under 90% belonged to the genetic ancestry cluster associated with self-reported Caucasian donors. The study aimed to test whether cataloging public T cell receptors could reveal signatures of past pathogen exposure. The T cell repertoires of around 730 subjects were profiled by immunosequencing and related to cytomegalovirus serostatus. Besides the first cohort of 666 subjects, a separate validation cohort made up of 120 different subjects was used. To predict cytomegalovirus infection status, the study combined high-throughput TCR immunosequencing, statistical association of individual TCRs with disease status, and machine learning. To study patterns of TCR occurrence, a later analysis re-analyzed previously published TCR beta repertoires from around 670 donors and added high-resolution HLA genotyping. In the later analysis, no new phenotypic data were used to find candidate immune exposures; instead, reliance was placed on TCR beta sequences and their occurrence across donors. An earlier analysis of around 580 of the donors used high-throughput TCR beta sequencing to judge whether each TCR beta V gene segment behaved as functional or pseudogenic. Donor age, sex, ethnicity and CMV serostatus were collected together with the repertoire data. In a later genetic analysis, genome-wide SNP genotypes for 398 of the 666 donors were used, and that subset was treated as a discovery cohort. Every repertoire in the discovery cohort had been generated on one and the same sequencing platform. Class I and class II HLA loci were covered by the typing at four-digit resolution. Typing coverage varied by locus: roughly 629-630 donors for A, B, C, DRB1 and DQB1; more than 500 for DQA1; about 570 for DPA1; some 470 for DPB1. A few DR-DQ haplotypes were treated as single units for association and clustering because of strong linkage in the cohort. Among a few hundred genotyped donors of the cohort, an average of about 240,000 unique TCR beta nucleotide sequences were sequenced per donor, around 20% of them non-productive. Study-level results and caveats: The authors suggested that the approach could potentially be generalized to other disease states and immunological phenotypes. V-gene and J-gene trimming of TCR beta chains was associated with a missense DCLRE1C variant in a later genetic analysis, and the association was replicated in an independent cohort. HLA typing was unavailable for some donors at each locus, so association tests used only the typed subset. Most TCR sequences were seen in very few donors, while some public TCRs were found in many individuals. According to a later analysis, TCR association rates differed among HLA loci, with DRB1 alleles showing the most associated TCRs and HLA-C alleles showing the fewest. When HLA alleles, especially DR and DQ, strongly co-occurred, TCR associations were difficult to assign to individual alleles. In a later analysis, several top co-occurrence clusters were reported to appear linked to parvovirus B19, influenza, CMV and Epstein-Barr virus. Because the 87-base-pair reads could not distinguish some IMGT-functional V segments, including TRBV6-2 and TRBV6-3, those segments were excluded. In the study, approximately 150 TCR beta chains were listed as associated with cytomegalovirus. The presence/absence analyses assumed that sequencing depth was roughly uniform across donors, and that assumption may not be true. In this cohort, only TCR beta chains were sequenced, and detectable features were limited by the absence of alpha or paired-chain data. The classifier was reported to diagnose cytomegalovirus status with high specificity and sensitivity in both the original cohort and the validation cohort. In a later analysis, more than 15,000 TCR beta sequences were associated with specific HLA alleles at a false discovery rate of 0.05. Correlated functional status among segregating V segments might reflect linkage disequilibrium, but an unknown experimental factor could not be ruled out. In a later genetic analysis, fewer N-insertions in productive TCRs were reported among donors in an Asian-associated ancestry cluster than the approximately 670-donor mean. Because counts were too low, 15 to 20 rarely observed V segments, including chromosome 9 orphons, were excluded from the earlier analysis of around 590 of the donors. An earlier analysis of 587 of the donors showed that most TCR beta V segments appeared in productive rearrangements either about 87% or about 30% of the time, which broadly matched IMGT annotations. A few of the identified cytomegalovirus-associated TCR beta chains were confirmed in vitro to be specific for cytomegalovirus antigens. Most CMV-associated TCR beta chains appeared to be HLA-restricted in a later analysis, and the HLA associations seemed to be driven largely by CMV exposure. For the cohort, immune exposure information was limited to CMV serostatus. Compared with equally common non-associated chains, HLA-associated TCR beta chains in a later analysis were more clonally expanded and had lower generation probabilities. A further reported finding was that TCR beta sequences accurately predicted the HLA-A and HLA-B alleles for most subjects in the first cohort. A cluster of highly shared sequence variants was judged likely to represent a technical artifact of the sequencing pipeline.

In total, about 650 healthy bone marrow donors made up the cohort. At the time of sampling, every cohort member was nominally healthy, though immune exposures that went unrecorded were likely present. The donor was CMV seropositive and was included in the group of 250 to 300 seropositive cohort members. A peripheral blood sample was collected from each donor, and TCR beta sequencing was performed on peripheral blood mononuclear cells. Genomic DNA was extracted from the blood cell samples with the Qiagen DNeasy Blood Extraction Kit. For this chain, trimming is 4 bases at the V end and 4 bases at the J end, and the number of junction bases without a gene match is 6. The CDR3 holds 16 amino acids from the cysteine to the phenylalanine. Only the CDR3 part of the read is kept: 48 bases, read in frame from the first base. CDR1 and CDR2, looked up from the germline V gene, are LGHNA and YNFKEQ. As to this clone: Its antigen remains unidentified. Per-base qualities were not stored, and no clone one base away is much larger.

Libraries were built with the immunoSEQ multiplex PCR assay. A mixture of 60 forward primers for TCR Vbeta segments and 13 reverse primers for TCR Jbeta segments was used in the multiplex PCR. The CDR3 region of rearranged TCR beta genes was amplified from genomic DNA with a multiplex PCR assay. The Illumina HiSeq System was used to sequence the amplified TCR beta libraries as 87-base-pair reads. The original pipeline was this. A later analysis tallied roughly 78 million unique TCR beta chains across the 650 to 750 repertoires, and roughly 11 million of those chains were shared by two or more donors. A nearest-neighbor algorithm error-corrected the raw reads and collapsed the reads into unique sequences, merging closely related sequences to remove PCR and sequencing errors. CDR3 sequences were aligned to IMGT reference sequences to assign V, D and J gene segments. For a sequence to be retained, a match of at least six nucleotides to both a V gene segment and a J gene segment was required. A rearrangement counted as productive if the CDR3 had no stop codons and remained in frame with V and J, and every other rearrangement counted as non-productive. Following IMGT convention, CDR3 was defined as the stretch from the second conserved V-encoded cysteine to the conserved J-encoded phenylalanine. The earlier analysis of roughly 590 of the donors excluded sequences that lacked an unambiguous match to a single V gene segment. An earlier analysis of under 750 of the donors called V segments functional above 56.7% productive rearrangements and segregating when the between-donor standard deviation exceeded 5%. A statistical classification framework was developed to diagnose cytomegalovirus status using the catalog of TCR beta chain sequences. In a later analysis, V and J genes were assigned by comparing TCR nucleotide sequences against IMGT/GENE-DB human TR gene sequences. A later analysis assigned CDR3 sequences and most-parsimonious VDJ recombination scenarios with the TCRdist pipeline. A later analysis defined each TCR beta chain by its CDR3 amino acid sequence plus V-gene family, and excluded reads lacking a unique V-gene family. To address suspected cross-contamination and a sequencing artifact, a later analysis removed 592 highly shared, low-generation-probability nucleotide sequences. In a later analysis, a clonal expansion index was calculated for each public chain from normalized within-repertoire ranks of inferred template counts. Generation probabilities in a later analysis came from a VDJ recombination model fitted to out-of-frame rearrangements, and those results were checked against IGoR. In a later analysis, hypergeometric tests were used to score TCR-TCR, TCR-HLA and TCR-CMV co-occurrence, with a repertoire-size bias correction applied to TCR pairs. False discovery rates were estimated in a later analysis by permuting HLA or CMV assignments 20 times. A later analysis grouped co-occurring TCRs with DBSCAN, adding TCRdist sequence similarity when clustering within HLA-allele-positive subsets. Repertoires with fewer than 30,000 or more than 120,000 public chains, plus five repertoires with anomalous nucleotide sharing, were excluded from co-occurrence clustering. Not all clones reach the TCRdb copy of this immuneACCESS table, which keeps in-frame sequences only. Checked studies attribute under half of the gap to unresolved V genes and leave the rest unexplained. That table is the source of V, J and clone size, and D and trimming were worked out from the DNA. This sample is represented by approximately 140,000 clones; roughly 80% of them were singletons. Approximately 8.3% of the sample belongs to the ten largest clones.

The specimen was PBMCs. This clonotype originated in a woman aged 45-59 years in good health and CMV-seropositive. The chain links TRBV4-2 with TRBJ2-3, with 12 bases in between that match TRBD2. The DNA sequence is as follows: TGTGCCAGCAGCCCCCAGACTAGCGGGGGTGCAGATACGCAGTATTTT. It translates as CASSPQTSGGADTQYF.